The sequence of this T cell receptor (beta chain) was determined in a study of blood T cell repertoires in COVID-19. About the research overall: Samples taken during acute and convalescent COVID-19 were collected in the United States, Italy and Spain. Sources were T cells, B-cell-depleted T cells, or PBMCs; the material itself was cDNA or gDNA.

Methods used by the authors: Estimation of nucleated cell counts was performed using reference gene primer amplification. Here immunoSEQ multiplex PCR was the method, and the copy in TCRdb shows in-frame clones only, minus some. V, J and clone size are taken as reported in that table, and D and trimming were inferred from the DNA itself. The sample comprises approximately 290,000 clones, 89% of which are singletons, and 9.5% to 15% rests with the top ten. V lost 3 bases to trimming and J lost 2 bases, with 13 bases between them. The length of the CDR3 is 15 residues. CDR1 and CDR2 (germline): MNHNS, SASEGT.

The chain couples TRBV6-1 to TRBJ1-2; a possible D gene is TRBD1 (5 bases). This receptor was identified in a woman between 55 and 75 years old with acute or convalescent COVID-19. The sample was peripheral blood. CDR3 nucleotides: TGTGCCAGCAGTGAGGGGCCAGGGCCAAACTATGGCTACACCTTC. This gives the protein CASSEGPGPNYGYTF.